This entry lists 20 T cell receptor beta chains sequenced from one sample in a study of OX40 agonist ivuxolimab in advanced cancers. Profiled with immunoSEQ multiplex PCR; TCRdb holds only in-frame clones, not every one. The sample yields roughly 72,000 clones, just under 95% seen once. The sample was CD4+ or CD8+ T cells sorted from blood, taken in a trial of the OX40 agonist ivuxolimab. The receptors come from an adult with an advanced solid tumor such as melanoma, head and neck, liver or kidney cancer.

The chain carries TRBV27 and TRBJ2-7; D uncertain. CDR1 is MNHEY and CDR2 is SMNVEV in the germline V gene (reference sequence). The V end lost 0 bases, the J end lost 0 bases, and 12 bases lay between the germline ends. The CDR3 is 16 amino acids. The CDR3 region has the DNA TGTGCCAGCAGTTTATCCCTCGAATCCAGCTCCTACGAGCAGTACTTC. Translating gives CASSLSLESSSYEQYF.

The rearrangement joins TRBV4-3 to TRBJ2-1; TRBD2 matches at 12 bases. Germline CDR1 reads LGHNA; CDR2 reads YSLEER. J was trimmed by 7 bases and V by 2 bases; bases with no gene match: 9. CDR3 size: 17 residues. The CDR3 reads CASSQLTSGSVVNEQFF. DNA for the CDR3: TGCGCCAGCAGCCAACTGACTAGCGGGAGTGTCGTGAATGAGCAGTTCTTC.

This rearrangement joins TRBV28 to TRBJ2-7; the D gene is possibly TRBD1 (6 bases). The CDR3 is 14 amino acids. V was pared by 6 bases and J by 5 bases, with 17 bases between. Germline loops: CDR1 MDHEN, CDR2 SYDVKM. Here the CDR3 reads CASSRRAGANEQYF. CDR3 bases: TGTGCCAGCAGCCGTCGGGCAGGGGCTAACGAGCAGTACTTC.

The gene calls are TRBV27 and TRBJ2-7; TRBD1 matches at 10 bases. CDR1 and CDR2 from the germline V gene are MNHEY and SMNVEV (reference sequence). V lost 6 bases and J lost 2; bases outside the gene matches: 4. There are 14 residues in the CDR3. The chain's CDR3 is CASSSGQGTYEQYF. In DNA, the CDR3 is TGTGCCAGCAGCTCGGGACAGGGGACCTACGAGCAGTACTTC.

The gene calls are TRBV27 and TRBJ2-7; D might be TRBD1 or TRBD2, each matching 5 bases. The length of the CDR3 is 13 residues. Germline V gives CDR1 MNHEY, CDR2 SMNVEV (reference sequence). With 3 bases removed from V and 2 bases from J, the gap between germline ends came to 8 bases. DNA of the CDR3: TGTGCCAGCAGTTTGGGACGAACCTACGAGCAGTACTTC. Its protein is CASSLGRTYEQYF.

This rearrangement joins TRBV9 to TRBJ2-7; maybe TRBD2 (5 bases). V lost 2 bases and J 2 bases, leaving 14 bases between the germline ends. CDR1 and CDR2 (germline): SGDLS, YYNGEE. The CDR3 has 15 amino acids. The DNA for the CDR3 is TGTGCCAGCAGCGTCGGGGTAGCCCAAACCTACGAGCAGTACTTC. Translated: CASSVGVAQTYEQYF.

The chain couples TRBV27 to TRBJ1-5; D ambiguous. Trimming took 7 bases from V and 0 from J, leaving 7 bases between them. Germline V gene sequence: CDR1 MNHEY, CDR2 SMNVEV (reference sequence). This CDR3 spans 13 amino acids. The CDR3 loop reads CASTQHSNQPQHF. DNA of the CDR3: TGTGCCAGCACTCAGCATAGCAATCAGCCCCAGCATTTT.

V usage is TRBV4-3 and J usage is TRBJ2-1, with TRBD1 identical over 7 bases. Germline CDR1 reads LGHNA; CDR2 reads YSLEER. This CDR3 has 13 amino acids. Trimming took 2 bases from V and 7 from J; bases not matched to a gene: 2. CDR3 sequence reads: CASSQPQGNEQFF. In nucleotides, the CDR3 is TGCGCCAGCAGCCAACCACAGGGGAATGAGCAGTTCTTC.

Concerning this clone: This sample also contains other DNA sequences that code for the same CDR3. The chain joins TRBV5-4 to TRBJ2-7; the D is unclear. Germline CDR1 and CDR2: SGHNT and YYREEE (reference sequence). The CDR3 has 11 amino acids. Trimming pared 0 bases from V and 4 bases from J, leaving 2 bases between. CDR3 amino acids: CASSLGYEQYF. The CDR3 nucleotides are TGTGCCAGCAGCTTGGGTTACGAGCAGTACTTC. Together with reference TRBV5-4 and TRBJ2-7, the CDR3 gives the full variable domain: ETGVTQSPTHLIKTRGQQVTLRCSSQSGHNTVSWYQQALGQGPQFIFQYYREEENGRGNFPPRFSGLQFPNYSSELNVNALELDDSALYLCASSLGYEQYFGPGTRLTVT.

The genes are TRBV10-3 and TRBJ2-5, with TRBD2 matching 13 bases. Germline V gives CDR1 ENHRY, CDR2 SYGVKD. CDR3 length: 18 amino acids. V lost 2 bases and J lost 8; bases outside the gene matches: 14. The CDR3 loop reads CAISEPGLAGVLGETQYF. DNA of the CDR3: TGTGCCATCAGTGAGCCCGGACTAGCGGGAGTGCTTGGAGAAACCCAGTACTTC.

The chain carries TRBV9 and TRBJ2-7, with TRBD2 identical over 11 bases. Unmatched junction bases numbered 10, after V lost 4 bases and J lost 7 bases. Germline V gives CDR1 SGDLS, CDR2 YYNGEE. This CDR3 is built from 15 residues. This CDR3 reads CASSPILAGEGEQYF. The CDR3 DNA reads TGTGCCAGCAGCCCGATACTAGCGGGAGAGGGGGAGCAGTACTTC.

This rearrangement joins TRBV11-2 to TRBJ2-5; 10 bases map to TRBD1. The ends lost 3 bases at V and 5 bases at J; junction bases unmatched: 9. Germline CDR1 SGHAT, CDR2 FQNNGV. The CDR3 has 16 amino acids. CDR3 loop: CASSFRPGTGVETQYF. DNA for the CDR3: TGTGCCAGCAGCTTCCGGCCGGGGACAGGGGTCGAGACCCAGTACTTC. The full variable domain, rest sourced from reference TRBV11-2 and TRBJ2-5, is EAGVAQSPRYKIIEKRQSVAFWCNPISGHATLYWYQQILGQGPKLLIQFQNNGVVDDSQLPKDRFSAERLKGVDSTLKIQPAKLEDSAVYLCASSFRPGTGVETQYFGPGTRLLVL.

The chain uses TRBV7-9 and TRBJ1-3; D is undetermined. Per germline, CDR1 SEHNR and CDR2 FQNEAQ (reference sequence). The V end lost 7 bases, the J end lost 0 bases, and 13 bases lay between the germline ends. The CDR3 spans 15 residues. The CDR3 DNA is TGTGCCAGCAACCCTACTTCCGACTCTGGAAACACCATATATTTT. It translates to CASNPTSDSGNTIYF.

This clone was counted between two and nine times. V and J are TRBV2 and TRBJ1-1; unclear D gene. Germline V gene data show CDR1 as SNHLY and CDR2 as FYNNEI. The CDR3 is 10 amino acids. Trimming took 3 bases from V and 10 from J, leaving 6 bases between them. The CDR3 coding sequence is TGTGCCAGCAGTGAGGTCCGAGCTTTCTTT. It is translated as CASSEVRAFF.

The V call is TRBV4-1, the J call TRBJ2-5; TRBD2 is a possible D gene (7 bases). Trimming took 5 bases from V and 11 from J, leaving 18 bases between them. This CDR3 contains 13 residues. Germline V gene lookup returns CDR1 MGHRA and CDR2 YSYEKL. CDR3 in DNA: TGCGCCAGCAGCTCGCTCGAGGGGGGGGAGCAGTACTTC. This codes for CASSSLEGGEQYF.

V is TRBV13 and J is TRBJ1-4; no firm D call. Trimming shortened V by 6 bases and J by 3 bases, and 8 bases separated the two germline ends. This CDR3 has 13 residues. CDR1 PRHDT and CDR2 FYEKMQ come from the germline V gene (reference sequence). In nucleotides, the CDR3 is TGTGCCAGCAGAGACGAACCTAATGAAAAACTGTTTTTT. Protein sequence: CASRDEPNEKLFF.

The sample holds a few counts of this clone. The chain links TRBV5-4 to TRBJ1-2, with TRBD1 identical over 10 bases. Germline V gene lookup returns CDR1 SGHNT and CDR2 YYREEE (reference sequence). Unmatched junction bases numbered 9, after V lost 3 bases and J lost 7 bases. This CDR3 comprises 15 residues. The CDR3 coding sequence is TGTGCCAGCAGCTCAACCGGGACAGGGGTCAGTGGCTACACCTTC. Protein sequence: CASSSTGTGVSGYTF.

V is TRBV9 and J is TRBJ2-2, with TRBD1 matching 11 bases. The CDR3 sequence is 15 residues long. The trim removed 4 bases at V and 3 bases at J, leaving 2 bases unmatched. Germline CDR1 SGDLS, CDR2 YYNGEE. The CDR3 here is CASSMDRGHTGELFF. The CDR3 DNA sequence: TGTGCCAGCAGCATGGACAGGGGGCACACCGGGGAGCTGTTTTTT.

The chain has TRBV5-8 and TRBJ2-1; 8 nucleotides line up with TRBD2. After removal of 5 bases from V and 9 bases from J, the junction contained 13 bases not matched to a gene. CDR3 length equals 15 residues. Germline CDR1 and CDR2: SGHTS and YDEGEE. The CDR3 nucleotides read TGTGCCAGCAGGCCCTGGGCGGGAGGCAGGGGTGAGCAGTTCTTC. Protein product: CASRPWAGGRGEQFF.

The rearrangement links TRBV19 to TRBJ2-7; 7 bases map to TRBD2. There are 15 residues in the CDR3. After removal of 6 bases from V and 3 bases from J, the junction contained 11 bases not matched to a gene. Germline V gene lookup returns CDR1 LNHDA and CDR2 SQIVND (reference sequence). The CDR3 sequence: CASSGRPSPDYEQYF. In DNA, the CDR3 is TGTGCCAGTAGCGGGAGGCCTAGTCCCGACTACGAGCAGTACTTC.